This T cell receptor beta chain was found in a study of CD8 T cells in Susac syndrome. RNA was extracted with the RNeasy kit, and a quantity of about 0.45 to 1 ug was reverse transcribed using random hexamers. TCRdb reprocessed the immunoSEQ multiplex PCR reads via MiXCR and lists one record per CDR3 protein. The top ten hold approximately 0.16% of the sample, which has approximately 190,000 distinct CDR3 sequences, about 95% seen once. Germline V gene lookup returns CDR1 ENHRY and CDR2 SYGVKD. The CDR3 is made up of 13 amino acids. V lost 7 bases and J lost 3, with 13 bases in between. The sequence was collected from a human donor with Susac syndrome. V is TRBV10-3 and J is TRBJ2-7, with D tentatively TRBD1 or TRBD2 (5 bases each). The specimen sequenced was CD8+ T cells from PBMCs. The CDR3 protein is CAITRDGGYEQYF. Written as DNA, the CDR3 is TGTGCCATCACCCGGGACGGCGGCTACGAGCAGTACTTC.